These 5 T cell receptor beta chains share one sample of origin, sequenced in a study of T cell responses to AZD1222 COVID-19 vaccine (dated by TCRdb to 2020 to 2023). The label giving this sample's time point can be read as: about 28 days (+/-7) after the second vaccine dose. Library preparation used the immunoSEQ multiplex PCR assay. Held by TCRdb, this immuneACCESS table contains in-frame sequences only and omits some clones. Under half of the omission traces to an unresolved V gene where checked; the cause of the rest is unknown. Recorded for this sample are 100,000 to 130,000 clones; approximately 92% of them occurred a single time. The ten largest clones add up to 8% to 10% of the sample. This sample comprised peripheral blood, obtained 28 days after the second AZD1222 dose. All receptors derive from an adult who received the AZD1222 COVID-19 vaccine.

The chain carries TRBV6-5 and TRBJ1-1; 7 bases are a match to TRBD1. J lost 0 bases, V lost 6 bases, and 1 base had no gene match. Germline V gene data show CDR1 as MNHEY and CDR2 as SVGAGI. This CDR3 comprises 13 residues. The CDR3: CASSGQVNTEAFF. The CDR3 DNA reads as TGTGCCAGCAGCGGACAGGTGAACACTGAAGCTTTCTTT.

This chain connects TRBV11-2 to TRBJ1-3, with 7 bases that match TRBD1. The V segment lost 5 bases and the J segment 4 bases; nucleotides outside the gene matches: 8. The CDR3 has 15 amino acids. CDR1 and CDR2 from the germline V gene are SGHAT and FQNNGV. CDR3 sequence: CASSPNRGSGNTIYF. CDR3 nucleotide sequence: TGTGCCAGCAGCCCAAACAGGGGATCGGGAAACACCATATATTTT.

This clone came up once. The chain uses TRBV28 and TRBJ2-5; D possibly corresponds to TRBD1 (6 bases). CDR3 length equals 13 residues. Trimming shortened V by 6 bases and J by 2 bases, and 10 bases separated the two germline ends. CDR1 and CDR2 from the germline V gene are MDHEN and SYDVKM. CDR3 loop: CASRGQLQETQYF. CDR3 coding DNA: TGTGCCAGCAGAGGACAGTTACAAGAGACCCAGTACTTC.

The chain combines TRBV19 with TRBJ1-5; the D gene is possibly TRBD1 (5 bases). The CDR3 extends over 16 amino acids. The V gene's germline CDR1 is LNHDA and CDR2 SQIVND (reference sequence). Trimming left V 5 bases short and J 1 base short, with 15 bases between. CDR3 bases: TGTGCCAGTAGTGTAACTAATTGGGGGAGCAATCAGCCCCAGCATTTT. This translates into CASSVTNWGSNQPQHF.

The chain uses TRBV4-1 and TRBJ1-2; 8 nucleotides line up with TRBD1. Trimming cost V 4 bases and J 2 bases; bases outside gene matches: 18. Germline CDR1 reads MGHRA; CDR2 reads YSYEKL. This CDR3 spans 19 amino acids. CDR3 sequence: CASSPRTGSHLNPNYGYTF. The CDR3 coding sequence is TGCGCCAGCAGCCCCCGGACAGGGTCACACCTCAACCCAAACTATGGCTACACCTTC.